Below are 30 T cell receptor beta chains sequenced from a single sample in a study of pediatric ulcerative colitis. The rectum was sampled with one to two pinch biopsies at colonoscopy. Generated by immunoSEQ multiplex PCR, the TCRdb table keeps only in-frame clones and is missing some. The table includes more than 35,000 clones, roughly 72% detected once. The sequenced material came from gut tissue. All receptors derive from a boy between 10 and 17 years old with moderate ulcerative colitis.

The chain's CDR3 is CASSPNYGYTF. The DNA for the CDR3 is TGTGCCAGCTCACCTAACTATGGCTACACCTTC. The genes are TRBV18 and TRBJ1-2; unclear D gene. V was trimmed by 3 bases and J by 1 base, leaving 0 bases between them. CDR1 and CDR2 (germline): KGHSH, LQKENI. CDR3 length: 11 residues.

The J gene is TRBJ2-6, the V gene TRBV19, with D unresolved. The ends were cut back, 9 bases at V and 0 bases at J, with 21 bases in the middle. CDR3 length equals 18 residues. The germline CDR1 and CDR2 sequences are LNHDA and SQIVND (reference sequence). CDR3 residues: CASARKLDRSSGANVLTF. The DNA for the CDR3 is TGTGCCAGCGCTAGAAAACTGGACCGAAGCTCTGGGGCCAACGTCCTGACTTTC.

This clone was seen a handful of times. The V and J genes are TRBV9 and TRBJ2-5; a possible D gene is TRBD1 (6 bases). The CDR3 covers 13 residues. Germline CDR1 and CDR2: SGDLS and YYNGEE. Trimming removed 4 bases from V and 5 bases from J, with 12 bases in between. CDR3 bases: TGTGCCAGCAGCACAACAGGGATGGAGACCCAGTACTTC. This translates into CASSTTGMETQYF.

Only one count was recorded for this clone. The chain links TRBV12-5 to TRBJ2-7, with D tentatively TRBD1 or TRBD2 (6 bases each). The germline V gene encodes CDR1 LGHNT and CDR2 FRNRAP. This CDR3 spans 16 amino acids. The ends were cut back, 3 bases at V and 6 bases at J, with 21 bases in the middle. The CDR3 here is CASGFRGVDRSGEQYF. The CDR3 nucleotides read TGTGCTAGTGGTTTTAGGGGGGTCGATCGTTCGGGCGAGCAGTACTTC. Using reference TRBV12-5 and TRBJ2-7 for the parts outside the CDR3, the full variable domain is DARVTQTPRHKVTEMGQEVTMRCQPILGHNTVFWYRQTMMQGLELLAYFRNRAPLDDSGMPKDRFSAEMPDATLATLKIQPSEPRDSAVYFCASGFRGVDRSGEQYFGPGTRLTVT.

This clone was found a few times. V usage is TRBV2 and J usage is TRBJ1-4, with D possibly matching TRBD1 (6 bases). The germline V gene has CDR1 SNHLY and CDR2 FYNNEI. Trimming stripped 9 bases from V and 4 bases from J, with 12 bases between. The length of the CDR3 is 13 residues. DNA for the CDR3: TGTGCCAGTACAGGGATCGGTAATGAAAAACTGTTTTTT. Translating it yields CASTGIGNEKLFF.

This chain joins TRBV30 and TRBJ2-7; 9 bases agree with TRBD1. Looked up from germline, CDR1 is GTSNPN and CDR2 is SVGIG (reference sequence). This CDR3 spans 15 amino acids. V was pared by 0 bases and J by 10 bases, with 13 bases of the junction left unmatched. CDR3 bases: TGTGCCTGGAGTGTCCCATGGGGACAGGGCGCGTATCAGTACTTC. It codes for CAWSVPWGQGAYQYF.

The V and J genes are TRBV28 and TRBJ1-2, with no clear D. Deletions cut 5 bases from V and 2 bases from J, with 12 bases between. Per the germline V gene, CDR1 is MDHEN and CDR2 is SYDVKM. The CDR3 extends over 14 amino acids. This CDR3 reads CASSPREGNYGYTF. CDR3 nucleotide sequence: TGTGCCAGCAGTCCTAGGGAGGGCAACTATGGCTACACCTTC.

This clone has a single count. The gene calls are TRBV27 and TRBJ2-1, with D perhaps being TRBD1 or TRBD2 (5 bases each). The germline V gene has CDR1 MNHEY and CDR2 SMNVEV (reference sequence). This CDR3 comprises 13 residues. V lost 6 bases and J 6 bases, leaving 12 bases between the germline ends. The CDR3 region has the DNA TGTGCCAGCAGCTCCCGGGACGCCAATGAGCAGTTCTTC. Its translation: CASSSRDANEQFF.

The V call is TRBV13, the J call TRBJ2-3, with 14 bases lining up with TRBD2. The CDR3 is 17 residues long. CDR1 is PRHDT, CDR2 FYEKMQ, per germline (reference sequence). The V and J ends lost 5 bases and 2 bases, in that order; junction bases with no gene match: 6. CDR3 sequence reads: CASSHRLAGGPTDTQYF. Written as DNA, the CDR3 is TGTGCCAGCAGCCATCGACTAGCGGGGGGGCCCACAGATACGCAGTATTTT.

The chain links TRBV7-2 to TRBJ2-5; TRBD2 aligns across 8 bases. V lost 5 bases, J lost 5 bases, and 19 bases stayed unmatched. Looked up from germline, CDR1 is SGHTA and CDR2 is FQGNSA. The CDR3 runs to 18 residues. This CDR3 reads CASSLNLPGLGAGETQYF. The CDR3 DNA follows: TGTGCCAGCAGCCTCAACCTACCGGGACTAGGAGCTGGTGAGACCCAGTACTTC.

The genes are TRBV18 and TRBJ1-1; D not certain. CDR1 is KGHSH, CDR2 LQKENI, per germline. The CDR3 is made up of 13 amino acids. V was pared by 3 bases and J by 10 bases, with 15 bases between. The CDR3 DNA reads as TGTGCCAGCTCACCTCTGACACGCCTGGGAGCTTTCTTT. This encodes CASSPLTRLGAFF.

The chain employs TRBV11-3 and TRBJ2-5; unclear D gene. The germline V and J ends were trimmed by 3 bases and 6 bases, with 17 bases remaining between them. CDR3 length equals 15 residues. CDR1 SGHNT and CDR2 YENEEA come from the germline V gene. CDR3 in amino acids: CASSLVSSPGQTQYF. CDR3 nucleotides: TGTGCCAGCAGCTTGGTATCGTCACCTGGGCAGACCCAGTACTTC. The entire variable domain, with the rest obtained from reference TRBV11-3 and TRBJ2-5, is as follows: EAGVVQSPRYKIIEKKQPVAFWCNPISGHNTLYWYLQNLGQGPELLIRYENEEAVDDSQLPKDRFSAERLKGVDSTLKIQPAELGDSAVYLCASSLVSSPGQTQYFGPGTRLLVL.

The gene calls are TRBV7-8 and TRBJ1-5; D not certain. V was pared by 3 bases and J by 3 bases, with 9 bases between. Per germline, CDR1 SGHVS and CDR2 FQNEAQ. The CDR3 loop spans 14 amino acids. For the CDR3, the DNA is TGTGCCAGCAGCTTCCGGGGAGACAATCAGCCCCAGCATTTT. Translated: CASSFRGDNQPQHF.

The chain joins TRBV10-1 to TRBJ2-5, with D possibly TRBD2 on 5 matching bases. Germline-derived CDR1 and CDR2 are WNHNN and SYGVQD (reference sequence). CDR3 size: 13 residues. V gave up 3 bases and J gave up 3 bases, with 8 bases separating them. The CDR3 loop reads CASSETLEETQYF. In nucleotides, the CDR3 is TGCGCCAGCAGTGAAACACTAGAAGAGACCCAGTACTTC.

This clone is judged medium-sized. Here the CDR3 reads CASSFGLAGGNTQYF. The CDR3 region has the DNA TGTGCCAGCAGTTTTGGACTAGCGGGGGGAAATACGCAGTATTTT. The chain carries TRBV5-8 and TRBJ2-3, with TRBD2 matching 14 bases. V gave up 5 bases and J gave up 7 bases; unmatched junction bases: 6. The germline CDR1 and CDR2 sequences are SGHTS and YDEGEE. This CDR3 is 15 amino acids long.

CDR3 nucleotide sequence: TGTGCCAGCAGCCTCGGCAGGTTTACCGAGCAGTACTTC. Its translation: CASSLGRFTEQYF. The chain combines TRBV7-3 with TRBJ2-7; no definite D call. Germline CDR1 reads SGHTA; CDR2 reads FQGTGA. The CDR3 sequence is 13 residues long. The ends were cut back, 5 bases at V and 6 bases at J, with 14 bases in the middle.

The chain has TRBV5-6 and TRBJ2-5; D may be TRBD1 (5 bases). The DNA end is more similar to TRBJ2-7, so the J call may be wrong. This CDR3 contains 14 residues. Germline loops: CDR1 SGHDT, CDR2 YYEEEE. The CDR3 sequence is CASSMQGSSYEQYF. CDR3 DNA: TGTGCCAGCAGCATGCAGGGTAGCTCCTACGAGCAGTACTTC.

This clone was observed a handful of times. The CDR3 loop reads CASRFRDSYSYEQYF. DNA of the CDR3: TGCGCCAGCAGATTCCGGGACAGCTATTCCTACGAGCAGTACTTC. The chain links TRBV5-1 to TRBJ2-7; 7 bases fit TRBD1. The germline CDR1 and CDR2 sequences are SGHRS and YFSETQ. This CDR3 has 15 amino acids. Germline trimming cut 5 bases from V and 1 base from J; bases unmatched to any gene: 9.

The chain uses TRBV2 and TRBJ2-4, with TRBD1 matching 8 bases. This CDR3 comprises 15 residues. V lost 6 bases, J lost 4 bases, and 8 bases stayed unmatched. Germline V CDR1 and CDR2: SNHLY, FYNNEI. In DNA, the CDR3 is TGTGCCAGCAGCGAGCCAGGGGGCGCTAAAAACATTCAGTACTTC. Translated, it gives CASSEPGGAKNIQYF.

This clone has a handful of counts. V and J are TRBV15 and TRBJ2-7; 7 positions agree with TRBD1. Germline V gene sequence: CDR1 LNHNV, CDR2 YYDKDF (reference sequence). V lost 1 base and J lost 1; bases outside the gene matches: 4. This CDR3 has 15 residues. Here the CDR3 reads CATSRVTGPSYEQYF. In DNA, the CDR3 is TGTGCCACCAGCAGAGTGACAGGGCCTTCCTACGAGCAGTACTTC.

The chain couples TRBV2 to TRBJ1-5; D is ambiguous. V dropped 3 bases and J dropped 0 bases, with 6 bases sitting between them. CDR1 and CDR2 (germline): SNHLY, FYNNEI. The CDR3 consists of 14 residues. CDR3 bases: TGTGCCAGCAGTGAGTCTTATAGCAATCAGCCCCAGCATTTT. Its translation is CASSESYSNQPQHF.

This rearrangement joins TRBV28 to TRBJ1-1, with D perhaps matching TRBD1 (6 bases). In germline, CDR1 is MDHEN, CDR2 SYDVKM. There are 15 residues in the CDR3. V lost 4 bases, J lost 5 bases, and 17 bases lay in between. The CDR3 DNA reads as TGTGCCAGCAGTTCCCGGACAGTTAGGTTAACTGAAGCTTTCTTT. It translates to CASSSRTVRLTEAFF.

The chain couples TRBV7-9 to TRBJ1-3; D is ambiguous. The germline V gene encodes CDR1 SEHNR and CDR2 FQNEAQ (reference sequence). This CDR3 spans 16 amino acids. Trimming removed 6 bases at V and 0 bases at J, with 15 bases between. The CDR3 region is CASSRRTANSGNTIYF. In nucleotides, the CDR3 is TGTGCCAGCAGTAGAAGGACTGCCAACTCTGGAAACACCATATATTTT.

The chain employs TRBV11-3 and TRBJ2-1; the D gene is possibly TRBD2 (6 bases). Germline assignment: CDR1 SGHNT and CDR2 YENEEA. Trimming left V 4 bases short and J 8 bases short, with 12 bases between. This CDR3 has 13 amino acids. The CDR3 DNA follows: TGTGCCAGCAGCTGGGAGGCTAGCTATGAGCAGTTCTTC. Translated, it gives CASSWEASYEQFF.

The chain employs TRBV6-5 and TRBJ2-7; TRBD2 matches 10 bases. J gave up 6 bases and V 4 bases, and 0 bases lay outside the gene matches. This CDR3 region has 12 residues. Germline CDR1 reads MNHEY; CDR2 reads SVGAGI. In nucleotides, the CDR3 is TGTGCCAGCAGTTCTAGCGGGAGCGAGCAGTACTTC. Translating gives CASSSSGSEQYF.

This clone turned up a few times. DNA for the CDR3: TGTGCCAGCAGATACACCGCTCGCGAGCAGTACTTC. It yields the protein CASRYTAREQYF. The rearrangement joins TRBV5-8 to TRBJ2-7; D remains unclear. The CDR3 length is 12 residues. Germline V lookup: CDR1 SGHTS, CDR2 YDEGEE. With 5 bases removed from V and 6 bases from J, the gap between germline ends came to 12 bases.

This clone has only a few counts. The V and J genes are TRBV7-8 and TRBJ2-1; D is unresolved. Germline values: CDR1 SGHVS, CDR2 FQNEAQ. Between the trimmed V and J ends, which lost 8 bases and 12 bases, there was a span of 8 bases. The CDR3 spans 9 residues. Here the CDR3 reads CASGPWQFF. The CDR3 DNA sequence: TGTGCCAGCGGGCCTTGGCAGTTCTTC.

The chain uses TRBV4-1 and TRBJ2-7; tentatively, D is TRBD2 (6 bases). The V and J ends lost 4 bases and 0 bases respectively, with 16 bases between them. This CDR3 contains 16 residues. Per germline, CDR1 MGHRA and CDR2 YSYEKL. CDR3 amino acids: CASSPTVIGGSYEQYF. The CDR3 nucleotides are TGCGCCAGCAGCCCCACAGTCATCGGGGGCTCCTACGAGCAGTACTTC.

This clone showed up just a few times. The CDR3 reads CSVEDSGREETQYF. The DNA of the CDR3 is TGCAGCGTTGAAGATAGCGGCCGGGAAGAGACCCAGTACTTC. This chain connects TRBV29-1 to TRBJ2-5, with D perhaps TRBD2 (6 bases). The germline CDR1 and CDR2 sequences are SQVTM and ANQGSEA. This CDR3 is built from 14 residues. Trimming shortened V by 0 bases and J by 3 bases, and 11 bases separated the two germline ends.

The rearrangement uses TRBV19 and TRBJ1-3, with D tentatively TRBD1 (6 bases). Trimming stripped 6 bases from V and 0 bases from J, with 6 bases between. The CDR3 runs to 13 residues. Germline values: CDR1 LNHDA, CDR2 SQIVND (reference sequence). The CDR3 nucleotides are TGTGCCAGTAGCAGGGGCTCTGGAAACACCATATATTTT. It translates to CASSRGSGNTIYF.